This T cell receptor beta chain was found in a study of blood T cells in healthy people across ages. CDR3 length: 15 residues. Trimming cost V 4 bases and J 6 bases; bases outside gene matches: 8. A second PCR of about 7 to 12 cycles used a sample-barcoded 5' primer and a J-beta primer mix. TCRdb reanalysed the 5' RACE reads using MiXCR and keeps one entry per CDR3 protein. The sample gives about 1.4 million distinct CDR3 sequences, 55% to 75% of which show up once; under 8.5% is in the top ten. A word on this clonotype: Its specificity is not known.

The study's findings and limits: A roughly linear fall in TCR beta diversity per million T cells was seen with increasing age. As naive T cell percentage varied, TCR beta diversity correlated strongly with it. Because donor CMV status was unknown, expanded clonotype changes were possibly confounded.

The sequenced material came from blood. This rearrangement joins TRBV12-3 or TRBV12-4 to TRBJ2-1; 8 nucleotides align to TRBD2. This receptor was taken from a man in his late teens or twenties in good health. The DNA for the CDR3 is TGTGCCAGCAGTTATGTACTAGCGGCAGCCAATGAGCAGTTCTTC. Its translation: CASSYVLAAANEQFF.